One and the same sample provided the 8 T cell receptor beta chains below, sequenced in a study of T-cell reconstitution after alpha-beta-depleted transplantation in children. Researchers prepared the TCRbeta library using unique molecular identifiers, the study reports. Via MiXCR, TCRdb re-called the PCR reads, giving one row per CDR3 protein. The sample has around 500,000 distinct CDR3 sequences; around 13% are singletons. Sequenced material: PBMCs from the stem cell graft donor, taken from the stem cell graft. The source is a human donor who donated a stem cell graft to a child with combined immunodeficiency.

This clonotype was seen a handful of times. This rearrangement joins TRBV12-3 or TRBV12-4 to TRBJ1-2, with 7 bases fitting TRBD1. The CDR3 spans 13 residues. The junction had 3 bases not matched to a gene; V was cut back by 7 bases and J by 1 base. The CDR3: CASNWDSNYGYTF. The CDR3 region has the DNA TGTGCCAGCAATTGGGACAGTAACTATGGCTACACCTTC.

This clonotype was observed a few times. The rearrangement links TRBV6-5 to TRBJ1-2; perhaps TRBD1 as D (6 bases). Germline V gives CDR1 MNHEY, CDR2 SVGAGI. The CDR3 loop spans 16 amino acids. V was pared by 5 bases and J by 0 bases, with 16 bases between. The CDR3 region is CASSRDHRVANYGYTF. In DNA form, the CDR3 reads TGTGCCAGCAGTAGGGACCACAGGGTCGCTAACTATGGCTACACCTTC.

The chain couples TRBV7-2 to TRBJ2-7, with D unclear. Germline CDR1 SGHTA, CDR2 FQGNSA. The ends were cut back, 3 bases at V and 2 bases at J, with 11 bases in the middle. This CDR3 contains 14 residues. As DNA, the CDR3 is TGTGCCAGCAGCTTCTCCAGTGGAACCTACGAGCAGTACTTC. It codes for CASSFSSGTYEQYF.

This clonotype was observed many times. The chain has TRBV5-1 and TRBJ2-1; 7 nucleotides line up with TRBD1. The germline CDR1 and CDR2 sequences are SGHRS and YFSETQ. CDR3 length: 15 amino acids. V shed 3 bases, J shed 12 bases, and the junction held 15 bases outside the gene matches. CDR3 nucleotides: TGCGCCAGCAGCTCCCAGGGGGAATCTTATTTCGGGCAGTTCTTC. Its translation is CASSSQGESYFGQFF.

The chain couples TRBV6-6 to TRBJ1-2; D gene ambiguous. V gave up 6 bases and J gave up 0 bases, with 8 bases separating them. This CDR3 is built from 13 residues. CDR1 is MNHNY and CDR2 is SVGAGI in the germline V gene (reference sequence). CDR3 region: CASSPPSNYGYTF. DNA for the CDR3: TGTGCCAGCAGCCCCCCGTCTAACTATGGCTACACCTTC.

This clonotype was counted ten times or more. The chain couples TRBV9 to TRBJ2-1; no clear D. V was shortened by 2 bases and J by 8 bases, with 11 bases between the two germline ends. Germline-derived CDR1 and CDR2 are SGDLS and YYNGEE. This CDR3 contains 13 residues. The CDR3 nucleotides read TGTGCCAGCAGCGTTGATGGCCGGGATGAGCAGTTCTTC. This translates into CASSVDGRDEQFF.

The rearrangement links TRBV4-1 to TRBJ2-7; 9 bases line up with TRBD1. Germline lookup yields CDR1 MGHRA and CDR2 YSYEKL. J gave up 5 bases and V 5 bases, and 7 bases lay outside the gene matches. CDR3 length equals 14 residues. The CDR3 loop reads CASSSRDRDDEQYF. Written as DNA, the CDR3 is TGCGCCAGCAGCTCCCGGGACAGGGATGACGAGCAGTACTTC.

V and J are TRBV20-1 and TRBJ2-1, with D tentatively TRBD2 (6 bases). Trimming left V 3 bases short and J 1 base short, with 13 bases between. The CDR3 covers 15 residues. The germline V gene encodes CDR1 DFQATT and CDR2 SNEGSKA (reference sequence). The chain's CDR3 is CSASMYGSSYNEQFF. Written as DNA, the CDR3 is TGCAGTGCTAGTATGTACGGGAGTTCCTACAATGAGCAGTTCTTC.